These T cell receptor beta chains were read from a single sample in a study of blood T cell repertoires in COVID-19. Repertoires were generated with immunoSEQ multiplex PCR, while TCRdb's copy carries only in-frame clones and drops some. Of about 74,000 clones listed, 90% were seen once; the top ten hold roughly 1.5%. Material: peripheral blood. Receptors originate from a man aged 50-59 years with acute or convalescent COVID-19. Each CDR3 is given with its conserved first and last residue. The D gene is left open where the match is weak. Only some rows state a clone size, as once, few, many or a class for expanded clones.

CDR3nt: TGTGCCAGCAGGTGGACAGGGGGTCTGAACACTGAAGCTTTCTTT
CDR3aa: CASRWTGGLNTEAFF
v_gene: TRBV28
j_gene: TRBJ1-1
abundance: .
d_gene: TRBD1

CDR3nt: TGTGCCAGCAGTTACAGGGGGTTCACTGAAGCTTTCTTT
CDR3aa: CASSYRGFTEAFF
v_gene: TRBV27
j_gene: TRBJ1-1
abundance: .
d_gene: TRBD1

CDR3nt: TGCAGCGTTGTAGTATGGGGAGACTATGGCTACACCTTC
CDR3aa: CSVVVWGDYGYTF
v_gene: TRBV29-1
j_gene: TRBJ1-2
abundance: .
d_gene: .

CDR3nt: TGTGCCAGCAGCGGAACAGGGTCCCAACCCTACAATGAGCAGTTCTTC
CDR3aa: CASSGTGSQPYNEQFF
v_gene: TRBV9
j_gene: TRBJ2-1
abundance: .
d_gene: .

CDR3nt: TGTGCCACCAGTGCGGGAACTGAAGCTTTCTTT
CDR3aa: CATSAGTEAFF
v_gene: TRBV24-1
j_gene: TRBJ1-1
abundance: .
d_gene: .

CDR3nt: TGTGCCAGCAGCGGACAGCCGAATCAGCCCCAGCATTTT
CDR3aa: CASSGQPNQPQHF
v_gene: TRBV6-6
j_gene: TRBJ1-5
abundance: .
d_gene: .

CDR3nt: TGTGCCAGTAGTATTGGACTAGCGGGGGCTTACACCGGGGAGCTGTTTTTT
CDR3aa: CASSIGLAGAYTGELFF
v_gene: TRBV19
j_gene: TRBJ2-2
abundance: .
d_gene: TRBD2

CDR3nt: TGCGCCAGCAGCTACGGGACTACCCTCACGAATGAGCAGTTCTTC
CDR3aa: CASSYGTTLTNEQFF
v_gene: TRBV5-1
j_gene: TRBJ2-1
abundance: .
d_gene: TRBD2

CDR3nt: TGTGCCAGCAGCAGCCAGGGACAGGGTCTAGGTACGCAGTATTTT
CDR3aa: CASSSQGQGLGTQYF
v_gene: TRBV7-9
j_gene: TRBJ2-3
abundance: .
d_gene: TRBD1

CDR3nt: TGTGCCAGCAGCCCCGGGACAGGGAGCGCACCCCTCCACTTT
CDR3aa: CASSPGTGSAPLHF
v_gene: TRBV2
j_gene: TRBJ1-6
abundance: .
d_gene: TRBD1

CDR3nt: TGTGCCAGCAGTTTTGATCCCCTAAGCTCCTATAATTCACCCCTCCACTTT
CDR3aa: CASSFDPLSSYNSPLHF
v_gene: TRBV5-4
j_gene: TRBJ1-6
abundance: .
d_gene: .

CDR3nt: TGCAGCGATCAGTCAACTAGTTACAATGAGCAGTTCTTC
CDR3aa: CSDQSTSYNEQFF
v_gene: TRBV29-1
j_gene: TRBJ2-1
abundance: few
d_gene: .

CDR3nt: TGTGCCAGCAGCTTAGAGGGAGCTGGTAACTACGAGCAGTACTTC
CDR3aa: CASSLEGAGNYEQYF
v_gene: TRBV7-2
j_gene: TRBJ2-7
abundance: .
d_gene: .

CDR3nt: TGTGCCAGCAGCCCTGGGACTTGGGAGCAGTACTTC
CDR3aa: CASSPGTWEQYF
v_gene: TRBV7-9
j_gene: TRBJ2-7
abundance: .
d_gene: .

CDR3nt: TGTGCCAGCAGTGAAGCGGTCACCCCGGGGAAAGGCTACACCTTC
CDR3aa: CASSEAVTPGKGYTF
v_gene: TRBV6-1
j_gene: TRBJ1-2
abundance: once
d_gene: .

CDR3nt: TGTGCCAGCAACCTAGCGGGAGGGCCGAACACCGGGGAGCTGTTTTTT
CDR3aa: CASNLAGGPNTGELFF
v_gene: TRBV7-9
j_gene: TRBJ2-2
abundance: .
d_gene: TRBD2

CDR3nt: TGTGCCAGCAGTTTATCGGGGCGGGGCCCCCAAGAGACCCAGTACTTC
CDR3aa: CASSLSGRGPQETQYF
v_gene: TRBV27
j_gene: TRBJ2-5
abundance: .
d_gene: .

CDR3nt: TGTGCCAGCAGCTTACTAAGCGGGAGGGTTGAGACCCAGTACTTC
CDR3aa: CASSLLSGRVETQYF
v_gene: TRBV7-2
j_gene: TRBJ2-5
abundance: .
d_gene: TRBD2

CDR3nt: TGTGCCAGTAAACAGGGGGGAGATAGCAATCAGCCCCAGCATTTT
CDR3aa: CASKQGGDSNQPQHF
v_gene: TRBV19
j_gene: TRBJ1-5
abundance: .
d_gene: TRBD1

CDR3nt: TGTGCCAGTATCCCTAGCGGGATATACACCGGGGAGCTGTTTTTT
CDR3aa: CASIPSGIYTGELFF
v_gene: TRBV19
j_gene: TRBJ2-2
abundance: .
d_gene: TRBD2

CDR3nt: TGTGCCAGCAGTGGACGACAGGGTCCCCGGCATTTT
CDR3aa: CASSGRQGPRHF
v_gene: TRBV25-1
j_gene: TRBJ1-5
abundance: .
d_gene: TRBD1

CDR3nt: TGTGCCAGCAGCGCCCGCCTTACAGGGACCGGGGAGCTGTTTTTT
CDR3aa: CASSARLTGTGELFF
v_gene: TRBV5-4
j_gene: TRBJ2-2
abundance: .
d_gene: .

CDR3nt: TGTGCCAGCAGCCACCAAGTTTTCCGGGATCGGGAGGCCAATGAGCAGTTCTTC
CDR3aa: CASSHQVFRDREANEQFF
v_gene: TRBV3-1/TRBV3-2
j_gene: TRBJ2-1
abundance: .
d_gene: TRBD2

CDR3nt: TGCGCCAGCAGCCAACAGACAGGGAGTGAAGCTTTCTTT
CDR3aa: CASSQQTGSEAFF
v_gene: TRBV5-1
j_gene: TRBJ1-1
abundance: .
d_gene: TRBD1

CDR3nt: TGTGCCAGCTCACCTCGGCCGGGACAAATAGGTGAAAAACTGTTTTTT
CDR3aa: CASSPRPGQIGEKLFF
v_gene: TRBV18
j_gene: TRBJ1-4
abundance: .
d_gene: .

CDR3nt: TGTGCCAGCAGCTTCGGGCGGGGGGTCTGGGAGACCCAGTACTTC
CDR3aa: CASSFGRGVWETQYF
v_gene: TRBV5-6
j_gene: TRBJ2-5
abundance: .
d_gene: TRBD2

CDR3nt: TGTGCCAGCAGCCATACAGGTACTTCTCGTGGAGATACGCAGTATTTT
CDR3aa: CASSHTGTSRGDTQYF
v_gene: TRBV9
j_gene: TRBJ2-3
abundance: .
d_gene: .

CDR3nt: TGTGCCAGCAGCTTAGATAGGGGGACTAGCGGGGGTTTCAATGAGCAGTTCTTC
CDR3aa: CASSLDRGTSGGFNEQFF
v_gene: TRBV7-2
j_gene: TRBJ2-1
abundance: .
d_gene: TRBD2

CDR3nt: TGTGCCAGCAGCTTACTGGGACTGCCCTACAATGAGCAGTTCTTC
CDR3aa: CASSLLGLPYNEQFF
v_gene: TRBV7-2
j_gene: TRBJ2-1
abundance: .
d_gene: .

CDR3nt: TGTGCCACCAGTGATTTAGCGGGAGGGACTAACACCGGGGAGCTGTTTTTT
CDR3aa: CATSDLAGGTNTGELFF
v_gene: TRBV24-1
j_gene: TRBJ2-2
abundance: .
d_gene: TRBD2

CDR3nt: TGTGCCAGCAGTTTACAGGGGAACACTGAAGCTTTCTTT
CDR3aa: CASSLQGNTEAFF
v_gene: TRBV28
j_gene: TRBJ1-1
abundance: .
d_gene: .

CDR3nt: TGTGCCAGTAGTAGGACAGGGACTGGCAATCAGCCCCAGCATTTT
CDR3aa: CASSRTGTGNQPQHF
v_gene: TRBV19
j_gene: TRBJ1-5
abundance: once
d_gene: TRBD1

CDR3nt: TGTGCCACCTCCCCGGGGGACTCCTACGAGCAGTACTTC
CDR3aa: CATSPGDSYEQYF
v_gene: TRBV24-1
j_gene: TRBJ2-7
abundance: .
d_gene: .

CDR3nt: TGTGCCAGCAGCCAAGATCCAGGACTAGCGGGGGTAGCCAAAAACATTCAGTACTTC
CDR3aa: CASSQDPGLAGVAKNIQYF
v_gene: TRBV14
j_gene: TRBJ2-4
abundance: .
d_gene: TRBD2

CDR3nt: TGTGCCAGCAGCTTGGGATGGCAGTACAATGAGCAGTTCTTC
CDR3aa: CASSLGWQYNEQFF
v_gene: TRBV5-5
j_gene: TRBJ2-1
abundance: .
d_gene: .

CDR3nt: TGTGCCAGCAGCTCCATTGGACAGGGGGAGGGCACTGAAGCTTTCTTT
CDR3aa: CASSSIGQGEGTEAFF
v_gene: TRBV7-9
j_gene: TRBJ1-1
abundance: .
d_gene: TRBD1

CDR3nt: TGTGCCAGCCGCCTGGGGACAGCACATAATTCACCCCTCCACTTT
CDR3aa: CASRLGTAHNSPLHF
v_gene: TRBV5-5
j_gene: TRBJ1-6
abundance: .
d_gene: TRBD1

CDR3nt: TGTGCCAGCAGCTTGCGGCCTAATCAAGAGACCCAGTACTTC
CDR3aa: CASSLRPNQETQYF
v_gene: TRBV13
j_gene: TRBJ2-5
abundance: .
d_gene: .

CDR3nt: TGTGCCAGCAGTTTCCGGGCAGCGGCTCCTACCTACGAGCAGTACTTC
CDR3aa: CASSFRAAAPTYEQYF
v_gene: TRBV28
j_gene: TRBJ2-7
abundance: .
d_gene: .

CDR3nt: TGTGCCAGCAGCCCGGGACTAGGGAGGCAGTACTTC
CDR3aa: CASSPGLGRQYF
v_gene: TRBV12-3/TRBV12-4
j_gene: TRBJ2-7
abundance: .
d_gene: TRBD2

CDR3nt: TGTGCCAGCAGTCCCGACAGGGATGAAAAACTGTTTTTT
CDR3aa: CASSPDRDEKLFF
v_gene: TRBV5-4
j_gene: TRBJ1-4
abundance: once
d_gene: TRBD1

CDR3nt: TGTGCCAGCAGCGAGGGGGCCAATCACTTCTATGGCTACACCTTC
CDR3aa: CASSEGANHFYGYTF
v_gene: TRBV9
j_gene: TRBJ1-2
abundance: .
d_gene: TRBD1

CDR3nt: TGTGCCAGCTCACCAGGCGGAGTAGCGGGGAATCAGCCCCAGCATTTT
CDR3aa: CASSPGGVAGNQPQHF
v_gene: TRBV18
j_gene: TRBJ1-5
abundance: .
d_gene: .

CDR3nt: TGTGCCAGTTCCCGGGACAGTTATCAGCCCCAGCATTTT
CDR3aa: CASSRDSYQPQHF
v_gene: TRBV6-5
j_gene: TRBJ1-5
abundance: .
d_gene: TRBD1

CDR3nt: TGTGCCAGCAGTTTAACGGAAAACATTCAGTACTTC
CDR3aa: CASSLTENIQYF
v_gene: TRBV28
j_gene: TRBJ2-4
abundance: .
d_gene: .

CDR3nt: TGCGCCAGCAGCTTAGGCGGGGGGCGCAATGAGCAGTTCTTC
CDR3aa: CASSLGGGRNEQFF
v_gene: TRBV5-1
j_gene: TRBJ2-1
abundance: .
d_gene: TRBD2

CDR3nt: TGTGCCAGCTCCCGGCAGGGGTTGAATTCACCCCTCCACTTT
CDR3aa: CASSRQGLNSPLHF
v_gene: TRBV19
j_gene: TRBJ1-6
abundance: .
d_gene: .

CDR3nt: TGTGCCAGTATGAAGGGACTGGACTATGGCTACACCTTC
CDR3aa: CASMKGLDYGYTF
v_gene: TRBV19
j_gene: TRBJ1-2
abundance: .
d_gene: .

CDR3nt: TGTGCCAGCAGCTTAGGGCAGGGGTTGACCGGGGAGCTGTTTTTT
CDR3aa: CASSLGQGLTGELFF
v_gene: TRBV7-8
j_gene: TRBJ2-2
abundance: .
d_gene: .

CDR3nt: TGTGCCAGCAGCTTAGGGGTAACCGGAGGGAATGAGCAGTTCTTC
CDR3aa: CASSLGVTGGNEQFF
v_gene: TRBV7-6
j_gene: TRBJ2-1
abundance: .
d_gene: .

CDR3nt: TGTGCCAGCACGTTCCAAGAGACCCAGTACTTC
CDR3aa: CASTFQETQYF
v_gene: TRBV2
j_gene: TRBJ2-5
abundance: .
d_gene: .

CDR3nt: TGCAGCGTTGAAGGGGACAGAGATGGCTACACCTTC
CDR3aa: CSVEGDRDGYTF
v_gene: TRBV29-1
j_gene: TRBJ1-2
abundance: .
d_gene: TRBD1

CDR3nt: TGTGCCAGCAGTTTAGTGACAGACCTTTATAGCAATCAGCCCCAGCATTTT
CDR3aa: CASSLVTDLYSNQPQHF
v_gene: TRBV28
j_gene: TRBJ1-5
abundance: .
d_gene: .